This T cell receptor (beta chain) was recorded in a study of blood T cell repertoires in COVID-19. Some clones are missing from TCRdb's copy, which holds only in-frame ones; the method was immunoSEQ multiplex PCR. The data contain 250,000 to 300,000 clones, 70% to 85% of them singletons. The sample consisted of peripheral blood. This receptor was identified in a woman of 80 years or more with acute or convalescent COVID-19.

CDR3 amino acids: CASRKGDRDTDTQYF. In DNA, the CDR3 is TGCGCCAGCAGGAAGGGGGACAGGGACACAGATACGCAGTATTTT. This chain connects TRBV5-1 to TRBJ2-3; TRBD1 matches 9 bases. CDR1 is SGHRS and CDR2 is YFSETQ in the germline V gene. This CDR3 is 15 amino acids long. Unmatched junction bases numbered 6, after V lost 5 bases and J lost 2 bases.